These 32 T cell receptor beta chains share one sample of origin, sequenced in a study of blood T cell repertoires in COVID-19. Data came from immunoSEQ multiplex PCR; TCRdb stores just in-frame clones and leaves some out. The table lists approximately 300,000 clones, more than 75% of them singletons, with roughly 4% in the top ten. Sequencing input: PBMCs or T cells enriched from blood (not recorded which). Receptors were obtained from a man aged 30 to 39 who had recovered from COVID-19.

The table lists this clone with a count of one. The V call is TRBV29-1, the J call TRBJ1-1, with 7 bases matching TRBD1. CDR1 and CDR2 (germline): SQVTM, ANQGSEA. The CDR3 sequence is 15 residues long. V dropped 0 bases and J dropped 4; count of bases not matched to a gene: 8. CDR3 in DNA: TGCAGCGTTGAAGATTGGGGAAGGACAGGCACTGAAGCTTTCTTT. Protein sequence: CSVEDWGRTGTEAFF.

The V call is TRBV7-2, the J call TRBJ1-3; D is unclear. The CDR3 is made up of 13 amino acids. With 5 bases removed from V and 8 bases from J, the gap between germline ends came to 13 bases. Germline CDR1 reads SGHTA; CDR2 reads FQGNSA. The CDR3: CASSPTGGYTIYF. The CDR3, as DNA: TGTGCCAGCAGCCCTACCGGCGGGTACACCATATATTTT.

As for this clone: Other nucleotide sequences in the sample specify the same CDR3. The rearrangement links TRBV30 to TRBJ2-7; 8 positions agree with TRBD1. The junction had 3 bases not matched to a gene; V was cut back by 5 bases and J by 3 bases. This CDR3 is built from 12 residues. The germline V gene encodes CDR1 GTSNPN and CDR2 SVGIG (reference sequence). Here the CDR3 reads CAWDRGLYEQYF. The CDR3 DNA reads as TGTGCCTGGGACAGGGGACTCTACGAGCAGTACTTC.

This clone appeared a few times. V is TRBV30 and J is TRBJ1-6; 8 nucleotides match TRBD1. The CDR3 consists of 12 residues. The germline gives CDR1 GTSNPN, CDR2 SVGIG (reference sequence). Trimming removed 7 bases from V and 8 bases from J; junction bases left unmatched: 4. Written as DNA, the CDR3 is TGTGCCTTACAGGGACAGGATTCACCCCTCCACTTT. This translates into CALQGQDSPLHF.

This chain links TRBV18 with TRBJ1-1; 9 bases fit TRBD1. V shed 1 base and J 7 bases; nucleotides not matched to a gene: 7. The V gene's germline CDR1 is KGHSH and CDR2 LQKENI. CDR3 length: 15 residues. CDR3 sequence (DNA): TGTGCCAGCTCACCACAGGGACAGGGTGTTGATGAAGCTTTCTTT. It translates to CASSPQGQGVDEAFF.

V is TRBV12-3 or TRBV12-4 and J is TRBJ2-5; the D gene is possibly TRBD1 (6 bases). The CDR3 contains 13 residues. V was trimmed by 6 bases and J by 5 bases, leaving 13 bases between them. CDR3 in amino acids: CASRDGTLETQYF. The DNA of the CDR3 is TGTGCCAGCAGAGACGGGACACTTGAGACCCAGTACTTC.

V is TRBV24-1 and J is TRBJ2-2; TRBD1 matches 8 bases. CDR1 is KGHDR, CDR2 SFDVKD, per germline. After removal of 4 bases from V and 7 bases from J, the junction contained 10 bases not matched to a gene. The CDR3 consists of 16 residues. The chain's CDR3 is CATSEPGQGLSGELFF. The DNA of the CDR3 is TGTGCCACCAGTGAACCCGGACAGGGTTTAAGCGGGGAGCTGTTTTTT.

V gene TRBV24-1 combines with J gene TRBJ2-7, with TRBD1 matching 10 bases. CDR3 length equals 15 residues. Germline assignment: CDR1 KGHDR and CDR2 SFDVKD. V shed 4 bases and J 5 bases; nucleotides not matched to a gene: 7. The CDR3 coding sequence is TGTGCCACCAGTGACCCCGGGACAGGGGTAAACGAGCAGTACTTC. Translated: CATSDPGTGVNEQYF.

V gene TRBV6-5 combines with J gene TRBJ2-1; the D is unclear. Germline V lookup: CDR1 MNHEY, CDR2 SVGAGI. With 5 bases removed from V and 0 bases from J, the gap between germline ends came to 11 bases. This CDR3 region has 15 residues. The CDR3 region has the DNA TGTGCCAGCAGTCCCCCACGTAGCTCCTACAATGAGCAGTTCTTC. Protein sequence: CASSPPRSSYNEQFF.

This clone was seen only once. The V call is TRBV28, the J call TRBJ1-2; 7 nucleotides line up with TRBD1. From germline, CDR1 is MDHEN and CDR2 SYDVKM. The CDR3 totals 17 residues. V lost 6 bases and J lost 5; bases outside the gene matches: 18. Here the CDR3 DNA reads TGTGCCAGCAGCCCTAGGCAGGGGGTCAAAGTGGGATATGGCTACACCTTC. Its protein product is CASSPRQGVKVGYGYTF.

The CDR3 loop reads CASSFKGARSGYTF. DNA of the CDR3: TGTGCCAGCAGTTTCAAGGGGGCGCGGTCGGGCTACACCTTC. The chain couples TRBV28 to TRBJ1-2; 7 nucleotides line up with TRBD1. CDR3 length: 14 residues. V was pared by 3 bases and J by 8 bases, with 9 bases of the junction left unmatched. Per the germline V gene, CDR1 is MDHEN and CDR2 is SYDVKM.

This chain joins TRBV27 and TRBJ1-6; 8 nucleotides agree with TRBD1. Germline assignment: CDR1 MNHEY and CDR2 SMNVEV (reference sequence). The J segment lost 9 bases and the V segment lost 7 bases, leaving 8 bases of the junction unmatched. The CDR3 is 14 residues long. The CDR3 DNA reads as TGTGCCAGCACCCCGAGGGACAGGACTTCACCCCTCCACTTT. Its protein is CASTPRDRTSPLHF.

The chain uses TRBV24-1 and TRBJ2-2; 7 bases align to TRBD2. The CDR3 is 17 residues long. The junction had 11 bases not matched to a gene; V was cut back by 6 bases and J by 2 bases. Germline V lookup: CDR1 KGHDR, CDR2 SFDVKD. The CDR3: CATSPPLGRINTGELFF. The DNA for the CDR3 is TGTGCCACCAGTCCACCTCTCGGGAGGATAAACACCGGGGAGCTGTTTTTT.

This clone has more than one count but fewer than ten. The chain links TRBV2 to TRBJ1-5, with a weak D call TRBD1 (6 bases). Germline lookup yields CDR1 SNHLY and CDR2 FYNNEI. The CDR3 length is 15 residues. With 1 base removed from V and 4 bases from J, the gap between germline ends came to 11 bases. The CDR3 DNA reads TGTGCCAGCAGTGAAGAGGGGCAGGGGAATCAGCCCCAGCATTTT. Protein product: CASSEEGQGNQPQHF.

The rearrangement links TRBV6-2 or TRBV6-3 to TRBJ2-7, with D unresolved. The V gene's germline CDR1 is MNHEY and CDR2 SVGEGT. The ends were cut back, 0 bases at V and 11 bases at J, with 14 bases in the middle. The CDR3 contains 13 residues. The CDR3 DNA reads as TGTGCCAGCAGTTACTCGAGTATGGTCTCCAAGTACTTC. Translating gives CASSYSSMVSKYF.

The table lists this clone with a count of one. Germline and junction disagree at one end, which may indicate a read error. The chain has TRBV2 and TRBJ2-1; 10 nucleotides align to TRBD2. Per germline, CDR1 SNHLY and CDR2 FYNNEI. This CDR3 is built from 12 residues. The CDR3 spells CASSESSGSGIF. In DNA, the CDR3 is TGTGCCAGCAGTGAGTCTAGCGGGAGTGGGATCTTC. Supplemented by reference TRBV2 and TRBJ2-1, the full variable domain reads EPEVTQTPSHQVTQMGQEVILRCVPISNHLYFYWYRQILGQKVEFLVSFYNNEISEKSEIFDDQFSVERPDGSNFTLKIRSTKLEDSAMYFCASSESSGSGIFGPGTRLTVL.

The V call is TRBV6-1, the J call TRBJ2-7, with TRBD1 matching 9 bases. The CDR3 is 14 residues long. The germline V gene has CDR1 MNHNS and CDR2 SASEGT. V trimming: 1 base; J trimming: 6 bases; junction bases outside the gene matches: 4. The CDR3 reads CASSEGGQGREQYF. As DNA, the CDR3 is TGTGCCAGCAGTGAAGGGGGACAGGGCCGCGAGCAGTACTTC.

J is TRBJ1-4 and V is TRBV18; 10 nucleotides agree with TRBD1. V lost 8 bases to trimming and J lost 4 bases; unmatched junction nucleotides: 10. Germline assignment: CDR1 KGHSH and CDR2 LQKENI. The CDR3 covers 16 residues. CDR3 sequence reads: CASQEGQGLGNEKLFF. The CDR3, as DNA: TGTGCCAGCCAAGAGGGACAGGGGCTTGGTAATGAAAAACTGTTTTTT.

The V call is TRBV7-8, the J call TRBJ1-4; unclear D gene. Per germline, CDR1 SGHVS and CDR2 FQNEAQ. V was cut by 3 bases and J by 4 bases, with 9 bases left in between. The CDR3 is made up of 14 amino acids. CDR3 sequence: CASSFDSGNEKLFF. The CDR3 DNA sequence: TGTGCCAGCAGCTTTGACTCTGGTAATGAAAAACTGTTTTTT.

The gene calls are TRBV18 and TRBJ2-7; 9 nucleotides agree with TRBD1. Germline assignment: CDR1 KGHSH and CDR2 LQKENI. The V and J ends lost 5 bases and 3 bases, in that order; junction bases with no gene match: 11. The CDR3 contains 16 residues. CDR3 sequence: CASSSATGTGNYEQYF. The CDR3 DNA sequence: TGTGCCAGCTCATCGGCTACCGGGACAGGGAACTACGAGCAGTACTTC. Full variable domain (missing parts from reference TRBV18 and TRBJ2-7): NAGVMQNPRHLVRRRGQEARLRCSPMKGHSHVYWYRQLPEEGLKFMVYLQKENIIDESGMPKERFSAEFPKEGPSILRIQQVVRGDSAAYFCASSSATGTGNYEQYFGPGTRLTVT.

This clone was recorded once. The rearrangement joins TRBV29-1 to TRBJ2-5; D perhaps matches TRBD2 (6 bases). CDR1 SQVTM and CDR2 ANQGSEA come from the germline V gene. CDR3 length: 11 residues. V was shortened by 8 bases and J by 4 bases, with 11 bases between the two germline ends. CDR3 DNA sequence: TGCAGCCAGGGAGCGGGAGAGACCCAGTACTTC. As protein: CSQGAGETQYF.

The V and J genes are TRBV21-1 and TRBJ1-5; the table gives TRBD1 as D, unverified against the DNA. TRBV21-1 corresponds to a pseudogene. CDR3 size: 19 residues. CDR3 in amino acids: CASSFPGGTGTEINQPQHF. Written as DNA, the CDR3 is TGTGCCAGCAGCTTTCCAGGGGGGACAGGGACCGAAATCAATCAGCCCCAGCATTTT.

There are a few counts of this clone. Other nucleotide sequences in the sample specify the same CDR3. V gene TRBV18 combines with J gene TRBJ1-5, with 8 nucleotides matching TRBD1. Unmatched junction bases numbered 1, after V lost 3 bases and J lost 3 bases. Germline CDR1 and CDR2: KGHSH and LQKENI. The CDR3 consists of 14 residues. CDR3 in DNA: TGTGCCAGCTCACCGACAGGGGACAATCAGCCCCAGCATTTT. Translating gives CASSPTGDNQPQHF. The full variable domain, in which reference TRBV18 and TRBJ1-5 provide the parts outside the CDR3, is NAGVMQNPRHLVRRRGQEARLRCSPMKGHSHVYWYRQLPEEGLKFMVYLQKENIIDESGMPKERFSAEFPKEGPSILRIQQVVRGDSAAYFCASSPTGDNQPQHFGDGTRLSIL.

This clone has just one count. The rearrangement links TRBV20-1 to TRBJ1-2; 7 bases match TRBD1. V lost 3 bases, J lost 8 bases, and 12 bases stayed unmatched. Germline V CDR1 and CDR2: DFQATT, SNEGSKA (reference sequence). The CDR3 length is 14 residues. The CDR3 DNA is TGCAGTGCTAGTAGGATAGAGGGGGCGAAGGGCTACACCTTC. Its translation is CSASRIEGAKGYTF.

The chain couples TRBV4-2 to TRBJ2-7, with D tentatively TRBD2 (5 bases). Germline V gene lookup returns CDR1 LGHNA and CDR2 YNFKEQ. The CDR3 has 15 residues. Trimming removed 1 base at V and 3 bases at J, with 13 bases between. The chain's CDR3 is CASSQGLASIYEQYF. CDR3 DNA: TGTGCCAGCAGCCAAGGGCTAGCTTCCATCTACGAGCAGTACTTC.

This chain links TRBV18 with TRBJ2-7, with 7 nucleotides matching TRBD1. Germline lookup yields CDR1 KGHSH and CDR2 LQKENI. The CDR3 runs to 13 residues. J lost 3 bases, V lost 8 bases, and 7 bases had no gene match. The CDR3 here is CASGSTGHYEQYF. DNA of the CDR3: TGTGCCAGCGGGTCGACAGGGCACTACGAGCAGTACTTC. The full variable domain, in which reference TRBV18 and TRBJ2-7 provide the parts outside the CDR3, is NAGVMQNPRHLVRRRGQEARLRCSPMKGHSHVYWYRQLPEEGLKFMVYLQKENIIDESGMPKERFSAEFPKEGPSILRIQQVVRGDSAAYFCASGSTGHYEQYFGPGTRLTVT.

V and J are TRBV2 and TRBJ1-6; D is perhaps TRBD1 (6 bases). The CDR3 runs 15 residues. The V gene lost 5 bases and the J gene lost 10 bases, with 18 bases spanning the gap. CDR1 and CDR2 (germline): SNHLY, FYNNEI. The DNA for the CDR3 is TGTGCCAGCAGTCCCAGGGGCCCCTTGCAATCACCCCTCCACTTT. It encodes CASSPRGPLQSPLHF. The variable domain in full, with the rest retrieved from reference TRBV2 and TRBJ1-6, is EPEVTQTPSHQVTQMGQEVILRCVPISNHLYFYWYRQILGQKVEFLVSFYNNEISEKSEIFDDQFSVERPDGSNFTLKIRSTKLEDSAMYFCASSPRGPLQSPLHFGNGTRLTVT.

This chain connects TRBV27 to TRBJ2-5; TRBD2 might be the D (5 bases). CDR1 is MNHEY, CDR2 SMNVEV, per germline (reference sequence). Trimming shortened V by 5 bases and J by 1 base, and 11 bases separated the two germline ends. The CDR3 is 14 residues long. CDR3 region: CASSPYGSQETQYF. The CDR3 bases are TGTGCCAGCAGTCCCTATGGGAGCCAAGAGACCCAGTACTTC.

The chain uses TRBV9 and TRBJ2-2; D gene uncertain. The germline V gene encodes CDR1 SGDLS and CDR2 YYNGEE. This CDR3 is 15 amino acids long. Trimming pared 0 bases from V and 5 bases from J, leaving 11 bases between. CDR3: CASSVGASRTGELFF. The CDR3 DNA sequence: TGTGCCAGCAGCGTAGGGGCTTCCCGGACCGGGGAGCTGTTTTTT.

The genes are TRBV14 and TRBJ2-7; D may be TRBD2 (6 bases). The CDR3 is 15 amino acids. Germline lookup yields CDR1 SGHDN and CDR2 FVKESK. With 0 bases removed from V and 6 bases from J, the gap between germline ends came to 15 bases. CDR3 coding DNA: TGTGCCAGCAGCCAAGATCTGGGGGGAGCCGGCGAGCAGTACTTC. Protein product: CASSQDLGGAGEQYF. The full variable domain, with the rest looked up from reference TRBV14 and TRBJ2-7, is EAGVTQFPSHSVIEKGQTVTLRCDPISGHDNLYWYRRVMGKEIKFLLHFVKESKQDESGMPNNRFLAERTGGTYSTLKVQPAELEDSGVYFCASSQDLGGAGEQYFGPGTRLTVT.

The chain recombines TRBV4-1 with TRBJ1-1, with TRBD1 identical over 7 bases. The germline gives CDR1 MGHRA, CDR2 YSYEKL. V lost 0 bases to trimming and J lost 4 bases; unmatched junction nucleotides: 11. The CDR3 contains 17 residues. The CDR3 DNA sequence: TGCGCCAGCAGCCAAGAAGGTAGGGGGCGAGAGGGCACTGAAGCTTTCTTT. It yields the protein CASSQEGRGREGTEAFF.

This sequence joins TRBV19 and TRBJ2-7, with TRBD2 identical over 7 bases. V lost 3 bases to trimming and J lost 1 base; unmatched junction nucleotides: 6. This CDR3 has 15 amino acids. Germline V gene lookup returns CDR1 LNHDA and CDR2 SQIVND (reference sequence). CDR3 coding DNA: TGTGCCAGTAGTATTGGGGGGGTCCTTTCCTACGAGCAGTACTTC. It codes for CASSIGGVLSYEQYF.